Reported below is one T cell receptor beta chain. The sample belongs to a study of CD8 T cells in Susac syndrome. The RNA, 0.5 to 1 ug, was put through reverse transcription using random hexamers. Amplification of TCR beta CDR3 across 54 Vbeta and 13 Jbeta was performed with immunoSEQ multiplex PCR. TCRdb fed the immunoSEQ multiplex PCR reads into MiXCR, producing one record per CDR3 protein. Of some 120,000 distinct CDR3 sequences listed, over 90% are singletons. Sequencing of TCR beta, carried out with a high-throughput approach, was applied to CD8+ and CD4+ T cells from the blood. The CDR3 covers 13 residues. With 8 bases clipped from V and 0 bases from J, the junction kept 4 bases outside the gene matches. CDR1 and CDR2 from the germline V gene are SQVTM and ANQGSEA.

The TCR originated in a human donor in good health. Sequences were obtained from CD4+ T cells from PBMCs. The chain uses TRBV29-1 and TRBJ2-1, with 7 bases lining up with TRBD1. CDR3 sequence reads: CSTGQDSYNEQFF. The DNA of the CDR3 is TGCAGCACCGGACAGGACTCCTACAATGAGCAGTTCTTC.